The 3 T cell receptor beta chains listed next were all sequenced from one sample in a study of blood T cell repertoires in COVID-19 (TCRdb year 2020). The library relied on the immunoSEQ multiplex PCR assay. Not all clones reach the TCRdb copy of this immuneACCESS table, which keeps in-frame sequences only. Checked studies attribute under half of the gap to unresolved V genes and leave the rest unexplained. The sample data list approximately 230,000 clones, and 70% to 90% of these were observed just once. Roughly 6% of the sample rests with the top ten. Sequencing was done on a sample of peripheral blood. The receptors shown here come from a woman in her 30s with COVID-19, enrolled during active disease.

The chain combines TRBV5-4 with TRBJ2-5, with 12 bases aligning to TRBD2. The V segment lost 3 bases and the J segment 2 bases; nucleotides outside the gene matches: 5. This CDR3 is built from 16 residues. CDR1 is SGHNT, CDR2 YYREEE, per germline (reference sequence). The CDR3 nucleotides are TGTGCCAGCAGCTCCGGACTAGCGGGGACACAAGAGACCCAGTACTTC. This encodes CASSSGLAGTQETQYF.

The chain combines TRBV6-1 with TRBJ1-2; TRBD1 might be the D (5 bases). Trimming cost V 3 bases and J 0 bases, with 17 bases left between them. In germline, CDR1 is MNHNS, CDR2 SASEGT. The CDR3 extends over 17 amino acids. The CDR3 reads CASSETLGHPANYGYTF. For the CDR3, the DNA is TGTGCCAGCAGTGAGACCCTAGGACACCCAGCTAACTATGGCTACACCTTC.

The genes are TRBV2 and TRBJ2-5; D uncertain. Germline-derived CDR1 and CDR2 are SNHLY and FYNNEI. The CDR3 is 11 residues long. With 2 bases removed from V and 5 bases from J, the gap between germline ends came to 3 bases. CDR3 sequence: CASSERETQYF. In nucleotides, the CDR3 is TGTGCCAGCAGTGAACGGGAGACCCAGTACTTC.